This T cell receptor beta chain is drawn from a study of breast tumors, draining lymph nodes, adjacent tissues. Study-wide results and caveats: Data only fit, rather than demonstrated, lymph node origin of most tumor T cells. Findings are consistent with lymph node origin and intratumoral expansion of most tumor T cells. Tumor TCR diversity was below lymph nodes but above nontumor tissue.

Using its own MiXCR run on the multiplex PCR reads, TCRdb lists one record per CDR3 protein. The profile covers 120,000 or so distinct CDR3 sequences, with 15% to 20% appearing a single time and 3.5% to 4.5% taken by the ten largest. This clonotype was recorded at least ten times. Its antigen remains unidentified. This CDR3 is built from 14 residues. Trimming took 5 bases from V and 4 from J; bases not matched to a gene: 7. Germline V lookup: CDR1 SGHTA, CDR2 FQGTGA. The lymph nodes were axillary draining lymph nodes from breast cancer patients. The chain carries TRBV7-3 and TRBJ2-5, with 7 nucleotides matching TRBD1. The TCR comes from a female donor with breast cancer. Some clones in this sample may be carry-over from other donors' samples. The sequenced sample was axillary lymph node tissue. CDR3 DNA sequence: TGTGCCAGCAGCCCGGGACAGTCGCCAGAGACCCAGTACTTC. Protein product: CASSPGQSPETQYF.